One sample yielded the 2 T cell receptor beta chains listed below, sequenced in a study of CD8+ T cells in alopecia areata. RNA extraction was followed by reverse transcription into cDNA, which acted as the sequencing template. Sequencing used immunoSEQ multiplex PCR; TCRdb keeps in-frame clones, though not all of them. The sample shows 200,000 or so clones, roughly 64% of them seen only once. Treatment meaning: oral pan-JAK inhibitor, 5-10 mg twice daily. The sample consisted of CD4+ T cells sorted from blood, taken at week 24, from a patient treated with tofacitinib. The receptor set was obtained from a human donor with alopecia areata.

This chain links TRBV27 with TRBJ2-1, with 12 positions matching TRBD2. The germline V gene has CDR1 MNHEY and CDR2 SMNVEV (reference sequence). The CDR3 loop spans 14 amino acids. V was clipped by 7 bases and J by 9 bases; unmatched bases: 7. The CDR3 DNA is TGTGCCAGCACGAGACTAGCGGGAGAAGGTGAGCAGTTCTTC. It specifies CASTRLAGEGEQFF.

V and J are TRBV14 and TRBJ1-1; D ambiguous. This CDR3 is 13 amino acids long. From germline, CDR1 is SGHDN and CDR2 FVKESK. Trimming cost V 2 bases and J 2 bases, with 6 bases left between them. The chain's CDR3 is CASSQLRNTEAFF. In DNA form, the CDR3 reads TGTGCCAGCAGCCAACTGCGTAACACTGAAGCTTTCTTT.